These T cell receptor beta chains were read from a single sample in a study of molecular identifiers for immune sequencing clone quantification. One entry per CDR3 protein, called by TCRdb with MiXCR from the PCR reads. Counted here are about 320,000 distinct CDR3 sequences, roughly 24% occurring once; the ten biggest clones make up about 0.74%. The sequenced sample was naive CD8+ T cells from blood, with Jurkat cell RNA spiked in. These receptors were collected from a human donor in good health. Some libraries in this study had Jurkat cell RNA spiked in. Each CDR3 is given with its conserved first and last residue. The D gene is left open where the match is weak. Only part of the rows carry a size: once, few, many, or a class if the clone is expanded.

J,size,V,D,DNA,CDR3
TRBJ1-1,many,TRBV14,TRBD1,TGTGCCAGCAGCTCCCGGGACAGGCTCCCGGGAACTGAAGCTTTCTTT,CASSSRDRLPGTEAFF
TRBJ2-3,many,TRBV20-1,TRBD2,TGCAGTGCTAGAGATGGTAGCGGGGCGTGGACGGGTACGCAGTATTTT,CSARDGSGAWTGTQYF
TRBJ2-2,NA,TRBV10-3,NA,TGTGCCATCAGTGAGCTCCCGAACACCGGGGAGCTGTTTTTT,CAISELPNTGELFF
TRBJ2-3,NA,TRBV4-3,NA,TGCGCCAGCAGCCAAGAACGGCTTAGTTTTGCAGATACGCAGTATTTT,CASSQERLSFADTQYF
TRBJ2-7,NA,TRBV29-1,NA,TGCAGCGTAGGGGCCTGGGACACGACCTACGAGCAGTACTTC,CSVGAWDTTYEQYF
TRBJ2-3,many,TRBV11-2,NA,TGTGCCAGCAGCTTAGTGTGGGGAAGGACAGATACGCAGTATTTT,CASSLVWGRTDTQYF
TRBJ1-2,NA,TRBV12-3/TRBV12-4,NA,TGTGCCAGCAGGGGACCGGACCGGGGATTAAGTAACTATGGCTACACCTTC,CASRGPDRGLSNYGYTF
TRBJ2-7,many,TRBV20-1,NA,TGCAGTGCTAGAGGGACAGTAAGCTACGAGCAGTACTTC,CSARGTVSYEQYF
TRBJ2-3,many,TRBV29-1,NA,TGCAGCGTTGAACTAATCACAGATACGCAGTATTTT,CSVELITDTQYF
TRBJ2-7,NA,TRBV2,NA,TGTGCCAGCCGGGCAGGGTCCAACTACGAGCAGTACTTC,CASRAGSNYEQYF
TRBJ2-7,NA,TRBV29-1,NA,TGCAGCGTTGGTTGCAGTTCCTACGAGCAGTACTTC,CSVGCSSYEQYF
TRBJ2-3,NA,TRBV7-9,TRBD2,TGTGCCAGCAGCGCACCGGGAGGAGTGGCAGATACGCAGTATTTT,CASSAPGGVADTQYF
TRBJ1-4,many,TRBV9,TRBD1,TGTGCCAGCAGCGCCTTCCCACAGGGGACCTTCGGAGAAACTAATGAAAAACTGTTTTTT,CASSAFPQGTFGETNEKLFF
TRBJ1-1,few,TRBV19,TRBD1,TGTGCCAGTAGTATAGGAGACAGGGGGCTCACTGAAGCTTTCTTT,CASSIGDRGLTEAFF
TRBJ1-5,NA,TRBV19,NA,TGTGCCAGTACCCCAGGGCTGGGGTTCAGTCAGCCCCAGCATTTT,CASTPGLGFSQPQHF
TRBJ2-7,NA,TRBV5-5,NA,TGTGCCAGCAGCTTTCAGGCCTACTCCTCCGCGCCGTCCTTC,CASSFQAYSSAPSF
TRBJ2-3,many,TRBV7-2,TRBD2,TGTGCCAGCAGCGTAACTAGCGGGAGAAGCACAGATACGCAGTATTTT,CASSVTSGRSTDTQYF
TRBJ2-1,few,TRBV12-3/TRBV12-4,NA,TGTGCCAGCAGTCCGTTATGGGGGGGCGACAATGAGCAGTTCTTC,CASSPLWGGDNEQFF
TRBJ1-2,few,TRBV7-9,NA,TGTGCCAGCAGCTTCGCAGGCAACTATGGCTACACCTTC,CASSFAGNYGYTF
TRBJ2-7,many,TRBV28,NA,TGTGCCAGCAGTTCCCCCCGTACCGGGGACGAGCAGTACTTC,CASSSPRTGDEQYF
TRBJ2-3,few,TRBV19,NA,TGTGCCAGTAGTATCGGGAGAGCGACAGATACGCAGTATTTT,CASSIGRATDTQYF
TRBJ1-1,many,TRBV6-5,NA,TGTGCCAGCAGTTACTCATGGACTGGGAACACTGAAGCTTTCTTT,CASSYSWTGNTEAFF
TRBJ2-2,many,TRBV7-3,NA,TGTGCCAGCAGCTCCGACTCATCCGGGGAGCTGTTTTTT,CASSSDSSGELFF
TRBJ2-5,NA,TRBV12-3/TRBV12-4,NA,TGTGCCAGCAGACTCGAGGAGGCGGGGACCCAGTACTTC,CASRLEEAGTQYF
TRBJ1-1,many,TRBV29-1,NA,TGCAGCGTTGATCCGGGAGTTAACACTGAAGCTTTCTTT,CSVDPGVNTEAFF
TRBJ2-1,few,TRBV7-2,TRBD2,TGTGCCAGCAGCCCCCCAGCGGGAGGGCTTAGGGTTGGCTTCTTC,CASSPPAGGLRVGFF
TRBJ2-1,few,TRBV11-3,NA,TGTGCCAGCAGCTTAGGTGCAGCAAGGATCAATGAGCAGTTCTTC,CASSLGAARINEQFF
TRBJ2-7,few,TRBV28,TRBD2,TGTGCCAGCAGTTTACCCCGCCTAGCGGGAGTGAGTGAGCAGTACTTC,CASSLPRLAGVSEQYF
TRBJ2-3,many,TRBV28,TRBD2,TGTGCCAGCAGTCTCGTAGCGGGAGGGCCTTCAGATACGCAGTATTTT,CASSLVAGGPSDTQYF
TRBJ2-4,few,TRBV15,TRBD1,TGTGCCACCAGCAGAGATGAATGGGCGCAGGGGGCCGGGGCCAAAAACATTCAGTACTTC,CATSRDEWAQGAGAKNIQYF
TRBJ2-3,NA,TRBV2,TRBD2,TGTGCCAGCAGTGGACATCCGGGACTAGGTAGGACAGATACGCAGTATTTT,CASSGHPGLGRTDTQYF
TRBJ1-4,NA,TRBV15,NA,TGTGCCACCAGAAACCTCCCCATGACTAATGAAAAACTGTTTTTT,CATRNLPMTNEKLFF
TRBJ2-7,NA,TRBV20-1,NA,TGCAGTGCCGGGCTAGTTTCACCGCTCTACGAGCAGTACTTC,CSAGLVSPLYEQYF
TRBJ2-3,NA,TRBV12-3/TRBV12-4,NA,TGTGCCAGCAGCCCGAAAGTCACAGATACGCAGTATTTT,CASSPKVTDTQYF
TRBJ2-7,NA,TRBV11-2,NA,TGTGCCAGCAGCGCCGGTCCCCTCTCCCTCAACGAGCAGTACTTC,CASSAGPLSLNEQYF
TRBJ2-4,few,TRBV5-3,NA,TGTGCCAGAATCCGGACGGGGGGCCGCCCGGATGGCATTCAGTACTTC,CARIRTGGRPDGIQYF
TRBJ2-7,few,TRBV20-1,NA,TGCAGTGCTAGTCAACAGGGTGGCCCACTCTACGAGCAGTACTTC,CSASQQGGPLYEQYF
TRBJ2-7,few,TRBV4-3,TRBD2,TGCGCCAGCAGCCAAGACTCCGGGGCCGGCCTAGCGGGCGAGCAGTACTTC,CASSQDSGAGLAGEQYF
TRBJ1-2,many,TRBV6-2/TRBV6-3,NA,TGTGCCAGCAGTTACGTGGGAAAGGGAGGCTACACCTTC,CASSYVGKGGYTF
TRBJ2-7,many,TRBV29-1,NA,TGCAGCGTTGAAGATCCGGGGTTGCACGAGCAGTACTTC,CSVEDPGLHEQYF
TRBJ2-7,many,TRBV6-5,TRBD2,TGTGCCAGCAGGGGACGTACTAGCGGGAGCCCCTACGAGCAGTACTTC,CASRGRTSGSPYEQYF
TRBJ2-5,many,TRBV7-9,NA,TGTGCCAGCAGCTTAGGACCGGAACAAGAGACCCAGTACTTC,CASSLGPEQETQYF
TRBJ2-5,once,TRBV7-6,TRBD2,TGCGCCAGCAGCAAACTAGCGGGGGGGCTGCAGACCCAGTACTTC,CASSKLAGGLQTQYF
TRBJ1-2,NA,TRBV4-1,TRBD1,TGCGCCAGCAGCCAAGTAGGGGGCGGCTATGGCTACACCTTC,CASSQVGGGYGYTF
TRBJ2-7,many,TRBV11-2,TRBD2,TGTGCCAGCAGCATGACTAGCGGGGGGTGGTACGAGCAGTACTTC,CASSMTSGGWYEQYF
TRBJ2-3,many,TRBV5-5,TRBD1,TGTGCCACGACAGGGGGCACAGATACGCAGTATTTT,CATTGGTDTQYF